One and the same sample provided the 10 T cell receptor beta chains below, sequenced in a study of shared clonotypes between healthy human individuals. Sequencing was performed with immunoSEQ multiplex PCR; in TCRdb, only in-frame clones are kept and a portion is missing. This table has about 1.1 million clones, about 84% appearing once. Sequencing was performed on memory CD4+ T cells from PBMCs. Noted subset: CD45RA-negative fraction. All receptors derive from a young man in good health. Some clones in this sample may be carry-over from other donors' samples.

This clone was observed a few times. The rearrangement joins TRBV27 to TRBJ2-3; D remains ambiguous. V shed 3 bases and J shed 6 bases, with 13 bases lying between them. Germline V gene data show CDR1 as MNHEY and CDR2 as SMNVEV (reference sequence). The CDR3 runs 14 residues. In DNA, the CDR3 is TGTGCCAGCAGTTTTCGGACCCCGTGGGATACGCAGTATTTT. It translates to CASSFRTPWDTQYF.

Notes on this clone: This sample also contains other DNA sequences that code for the same CDR3. The chain employs TRBV9 and TRBJ2-1; D gene uncertain. The CDR3 is 14 residues long. Germline V gene lookup returns CDR1 SGDLS and CDR2 YYNGEE. V shed 1 base and J shed 3 bases, with 8 bases lying between them. CDR3 sequence (DNA): TGTGCCAGCAGCGTAACGGGCAGCTACAATGAGCAGTTCTTC. This sequence encodes CASSVTGSYNEQFF.

The chain uses TRBV2 and TRBJ1-6, with 7 bases aligning to TRBD1. Per the germline V gene, CDR1 is SNHLY and CDR2 is FYNNEI. V was pared by 5 bases and J by 4 bases, with 14 bases of the junction left unmatched. The CDR3 consists of 18 residues. CDR3 in amino acids: CASSTRGQGQRYNSPLHF. CDR3 bases: TGTGCCAGCAGTACAAGGGGGCAGGGCCAAAGATATAATTCACCCCTCCACTTT.

The chain employs TRBV6-1 and TRBJ1-1; no reliable D call. The CDR3 consists of 11 residues. Deletions cut 6 bases from V and 4 bases from J, with 6 bases between. Germline CDR1 is MNHNS and CDR2 is SASEGT. The CDR3 region has the DNA TGTGCCAGCAGATTGGGCACTGAAGCTTTCTTT. Amino acid sequence: CASRLGTEAFF.

V usage is TRBV2 and J usage is TRBJ1-5; no clear D. This CDR3 is 13 amino acids long. Germline V gene lookup returns CDR1 SNHLY and CDR2 FYNNEI. Trimming left V 10 bases short and J 4 bases short, with 14 bases between. CDR3 sequence (DNA): TGTGCCACCATATATTCTTGGAATCAGCCCCAGCATTTT. Its translation is CATIYSWNQPQHF.

The chain has TRBV10-3 and TRBJ1-2; D may be TRBD1 (5 bases). Trimming removed 7 bases at V and 5 bases at J, with 14 bases between. CDR3 length: 13 residues. CDR1 ENHRY and CDR2 SYGVKD come from the germline V gene. The CDR3 nucleotides are TGTGCCATCACCCCCGGCAGGGCTTATGGCTACACCTTC. Its translation is CAITPGRAYGYTF.

This clone has only a few counts. This rearrangement joins TRBV18 to TRBJ1-2, with D possibly matching TRBD1 (6 bases). V lost 8 bases, J lost 4 bases, and 20 bases lay in between. Germline V CDR1 and CDR2: KGHSH, LQKENI. The CDR3 runs to 15 residues. The CDR3 region is CASLGDPRGGYGYTF. For the CDR3, the DNA is TGTGCCAGCCTCGGAGATCCCAGGGGTGGCTATGGCTACACCTTC.

This clone was recorded at least ten times. The V call is TRBV11-1, the J call TRBJ2-7, with 8 bases matching TRBD2. The CDR3 runs to 15 residues. Germline loops: CDR1 SGHAT, CDR2 FQDESV (reference sequence). V dropped 1 base and J dropped 6; count of bases not matched to a gene: 8. CDR3 region: CASSLGDERESEQYF. As DNA, the CDR3 is TGTGCCAGCAGCTTAGGTGATGAGCGGGAGTCCGAGCAGTACTTC.

About this clone: This sequence may be a read error, since a much larger clone differs from it by one base. Other DNA sequences in the sample encode the same CDR3. The rearrangement links TRBV28 to TRBJ1-1; D remains unclear. Germline values: CDR1 MDHEN, CDR2 SYDVKM. V lost 6 bases and J 1 base, leaving 3 bases between the germline ends. The CDR3 loop spans 11 amino acids. The CDR3 reads CASRGNTEAFF. In DNA form, the CDR3 reads TGTGCCAGCAGGGGGAACACTGAAGCTTTCTTT.

This clone was recorded a few times. The chain carries TRBV6-5 and TRBJ2-3; D is unclear. The CDR3 contains 11 residues. The V and J ends lost 5 bases and 2 bases respectively, with 2 bases between them. The germline gives CDR1 MNHEY, CDR2 SVGAGI. The CDR3 sequence is CASSTTDTQYF. Written as DNA, the CDR3 is TGTGCCAGCAGTACCACAGATACGCAGTATTTT.